One and the same sample provided the 15 T cell receptor beta chains below, sequenced in a study of T cell responses to AZD1222 COVID-19 vaccine. TCRdb's table, derived via immunoSEQ multiplex PCR, lists solely in-frame clones and lacks some. This table holds 98,000 or so clones, nearly 95% found once. The sequencing here drew on peripheral blood, taken on day 0 of AZD1222 vaccination. The origin of the receptors is an adult in good health.

The V and J genes are TRBV5-6 and TRBJ2-7; possible D gene TRBD2, 6 bases. The CDR3 has 14 amino acids. From germline, CDR1 is SGHDT and CDR2 YYEEEE. The CDR3 is CATGRGLKFREQYF. CDR3 DNA: TGTGCTACCGGCCGGGGACTCAAATTCCGCGAGCAGTACTTC.

This clone is a singleton in its sample. The chain links TRBV28 to TRBJ2-7; D gene unclear. Germline values: CDR1 MDHEN, CDR2 SYDVKM. The CDR3 sequence is 14 residues long. The V end was cut by 6 bases, the J end by 1 base, with 13 bases between. CDR3 sequence (DNA): TGTGCCAGCAGCCGGCTGCTCGGGTCCTACGAGCAGTACTTC. Protein: CASSRLLGSYEQYF.

This sequence joins TRBV2 and TRBJ1-2; TRBD1 aligns across 9 bases. This CDR3 comprises 13 residues. In germline, CDR1 is SNHLY, CDR2 FYNNEI. V trimming: 7 bases; J trimming: 2 bases; junction bases outside the gene matches: 2. DNA for the CDR3: TGTGCCAGCAAAGGGACAGGGAACTATGGCTACACCTTC. Its protein product is CASKGTGNYGYTF.

This chain uses TRBV7-9 with TRBJ1-2; perhaps TRBD1 as D (5 bases). The CDR3 length is 13 residues. V was clipped by 3 bases and J by 4 bases, with 9 bases between them. In germline, CDR1 is SEHNR, CDR2 FQNEAQ (reference sequence). The CDR3 protein is CASSFTDSYGYTF. CDR3 coding DNA: TGTGCCAGCAGCTTCACCGACAGCTATGGCTACACCTTC.

The rearrangement joins TRBV20-1 to TRBJ2-7; 11 bases fit TRBD2. Germline CDR1 and CDR2: DFQATT and SNEGSKA (reference sequence). There are 15 residues in the CDR3. Unmatched junction bases numbered 13, after V lost 3 bases and J lost 9 bases. CDR3 protein: CSASSFGTSGSRQYF. Here the CDR3 DNA reads TGCAGTGCTAGTAGTTTCGGAACTAGCGGGAGTAGGCAGTACTTC.

This clone showed up just once. V gene TRBV3-1 (or the pseudogene TRBV3-2) combines with J gene TRBJ1-5, with D possibly TRBD1 on 6 matching bases. V dropped 4 bases and J dropped 0 bases, with 16 bases sitting between them. This CDR3 region has 17 residues. Germline values: CDR1 LGHDT, CDR2 YNNKEL (reference sequence). The CDR3 coding sequence is TGTGCCAGCAGCCTCTTGGGGGCCATTTGTAGCAATCAGCCCCAGCATTTT. It yields the protein CASSLLGAICSNQPQHF.

V usage is TRBV19 and J usage is TRBJ1-2; a possible D gene is TRBD1 (6 bases). Germline lookup yields CDR1 LNHDA and CDR2 SQIVND (reference sequence). V was shortened by 10 bases and J by 7 bases, with 25 bases between the two germline ends. The CDR3 has 15 residues. In DNA form, the CDR3 reads TGTGCCACGAGCCCCCTGGTAGGGAACAGGGTTGGCTACACCTTC. Amino acid sequence: CATSPLVGNRVGYTF. The full variable domain, with the rest looked up from reference TRBV19 and TRBJ1-2, is DGGITQSPKYLFRKEGQNVTLSCEQNLNHDAMYWYRQDPGQGLRLIYYSQIVNDFQKGDIAEGYSVSREKKESFPLTVTSAQKNPTAFYLCATSPLVGNRVGYTFGSGTRLTVV.

The rearrangement links TRBV7-9 to TRBJ2-3, with 15 bases lining up with TRBD2. The ends lost 5 bases at V and 5 bases at J; junction bases unmatched: 5. Germline V gives CDR1 SEHNR, CDR2 FQNEAQ (reference sequence). This CDR3 spans 16 amino acids. The CDR3 bases are TGTGCCAGCAGCCCGCCGGGACTAGCGGGAGGAGATACGCAGTATTTT. It yields the protein CASSPPGLAGGDTQYF.

The chain carries TRBV5-1 and TRBJ2-7; no firm D call. This CDR3 region has 18 residues. Trimming stripped 3 bases from V and 2 bases from J, with 24 bases between. CDR1 is SGHRS and CDR2 is YFSETQ in the germline V gene. The CDR3 DNA sequence: TGCGCCAGCAGCTGGTCGATCATGCCAGGAACGCGAACCTACGAGCAGTACTTC. This encodes CASSWSIMPGTRTYEQYF. Full variable domain (remainder filled in from reference TRBV5-1 and TRBJ2-7): KAGVTQTPRYLIKTRGQQVTLSCSPISGHRSVSWYQQTPGQGLQFLFEYFSETQRNKGNFPGRFSGRQFSNSRSEMNVSTLELGDSALYLCASSWSIMPGTRTYEQYFGPGTRLTVT.

The chain employs TRBV5-4 and TRBJ2-1, with 8 positions matching TRBD1. From germline, CDR1 is SGHNT and CDR2 YYREEE (reference sequence). The CDR3 runs to 13 residues. V was clipped by 0 bases and J by 10 bases; unmatched bases: 3. CDR3 amino acids: CASSLDGQGEQFF. DNA for the CDR3: TGTGCCAGCAGCTTGGACGGACAGGGAGAGCAGTTCTTC.

The chain combines TRBV11-3 with TRBJ2-1; 8 positions match TRBD2. Trimming took 2 bases from V and 0 from J; bases not matched to a gene: 3. The germline V gene has CDR1 SGHNT and CDR2 YENEEA. The CDR3 runs to 16 residues. CDR3: CASSLPGLVSYNEQFF. The CDR3 bases are TGTGCCAGCAGCTTACCGGGACTAGTCTCCTACAATGAGCAGTTCTTC.

This chain joins TRBV5-1 and TRBJ2-1; D is possibly TRBD1 or TRBD2 (5 bases each). V lost 0 bases and J 3 bases, leaving 10 bases between the germline ends. From germline, CDR1 is SGHRS and CDR2 YFSETQ. The CDR3 has 15 residues. The CDR3 bases are TGCGCCAGCAGCTTGGGGGATGGGGGCTACAATGAGCAGTTCTTC. Encoded protein: CASSLGDGGYNEQFF.

The chain is built from TRBV11-2 and TRBJ1-1; 7 bases fit TRBD1. V shed 7 bases and J 4 bases; nucleotides not matched to a gene: 12. There are 15 residues in the CDR3. Germline V gene data show CDR1 as SGHAT and CDR2 as FQNNGV. The CDR3 region is CASTVQQGGGTEAFF. DNA of the CDR3: TGTGCCAGCACCGTTCAACAAGGGGGCGGCACTGAAGCTTTCTTT.

The chain joins TRBV28 to TRBJ1-2; no clear D gene. The length of the CDR3 is 14 residues. Trimming left V 4 bases short and J 1 base short, with 10 bases between. Per the germline V gene, CDR1 is MDHEN and CDR2 is SYDVKM. CDR3 nucleotides: TGTGCCAGCAGTTACGGAAAAGTTAACTATGGCTACACCTTC. It codes for CASSYGKVNYGYTF.

This clone was recorded a few times. V and J are TRBV7-2 and TRBJ2-7; weak D call: TRBD2 (6 bases). Trimming cost V 8 bases and J 4 bases, with 24 bases left between them. The CDR3 loop spans 16 amino acids. Germline V CDR1 and CDR2: SGHTA, FQGNSA. The CDR3 spells CASVEGRTTLRYEQYF. Here the CDR3 DNA reads TGTGCCAGCGTGGAGGGTAGGACTACACTCCGTTACGAGCAGTACTTC.